The 16 T cell receptor beta chains listed next were all sequenced from one sample in a study of blood T cell repertoires in COVID-19. Libraries were prepared by immunoSEQ multiplex PCR; TCRdb keeps only in-frame clonotypes and omits some of them. The sample includes about 80,000 clones, over 75% seen only once; the top ten take 9.5% to 15%. The sample comprised peripheral blood. These TCRs come from a man older than 75 with acute or convalescent COVID-19.

This rearrangement joins TRBV9 to TRBJ1-3; possibly TRBD1 for D (6 bases). With 0 bases removed from V and 4 bases from J, the gap between germline ends came to 11 bases. The CDR3 extends over 15 amino acids. The germline V gene encodes CDR1 SGDLS and CDR2 YYNGEE. The CDR3 is CASSVEGGRGNTIYF. As DNA, the CDR3 is TGTGCCAGCAGCGTAGAAGGGGGTAGGGGAAACACCATATATTTT.

The chain is built from TRBV9 and TRBJ1-1; a possible D gene is TRBD1 (5 bases). Germline-derived CDR1 and CDR2 are SGDLS and YYNGEE. This CDR3 contains 17 residues. Trimming shortened V by 0 bases and J by 2 bases, and 17 bases separated the two germline ends. Written as DNA, the CDR3 is TGTGCCAGCAGCGTAGTTAGGCCAGGGCGATATAACACTGAAGCTTTCTTT. Translating it yields CASSVVRPGRYNTEAFF.

V gene TRBV18 combines with J gene TRBJ1-3; D possibly corresponds to TRBD1 (5 bases). V lost 0 bases to trimming and J lost 6 bases, with 6 bases between them. This CDR3 has 13 residues. CDR1 KGHSH and CDR2 LQKENI come from the germline V gene. The CDR3 DNA reads TGTGCCAGCTCACCACCAGGGGCAAACACCATATATTTT. This translates into CASSPPGANTIYF.

This clone has more than one count but fewer than ten. The V and J genes are TRBV4-1 and TRBJ1-5; D is perhaps TRBD1 (5 bases). CDR3 length: 16 residues. The V end was cut by 3 bases, the J end by 4 bases, with 16 bases between. Germline lookup yields CDR1 MGHRA and CDR2 YSYEKL. CDR3 sequence (DNA): TGCGCCAGCAGCCAGGTAGCAGGGTCTGGGAATCAGCCCCAGCATTTT. This codes for CASSQVAGSGNQPQHF.

The V call is TRBV7-6, the J call TRBJ1-6, with TRBD1 matching over 7 bases. Per the germline V gene, CDR1 is SGHVS and CDR2 is FNYEAQ. V gave up 5 bases and J gave up 0 bases; unmatched junction bases: 10. This CDR3 is built from 18 residues. The CDR3 DNA sequence: TGTGCCAGCAGCCCCTTCCGACAGGGAAGCTCCTATAATTCACCCCTCCACTTT. Translating gives CASSPFRQGSSYNSPLHF.

The chain is built from TRBV9 and TRBJ1-2; 9 nucleotides align to TRBD1. This CDR3 is built from 18 residues. CDR1 SGDLS and CDR2 YYNGEE come from the germline V gene. The junction had 23 bases not matched to a gene; V was cut back by 7 bases and J by 7 bases. In DNA, the CDR3 is TGTGCCAGCTCCCACGAGAAGGATAGGACAGGGGTTGGGAGTGGCTACACCTTC. Translation gives CASSHEKDRTGVGSGYTF.

This sequence joins TRBV6-1 and TRBJ1-6, with TRBD1 matching 9 bases. The CDR3 length is 16 residues. Germline V gene sequence: CDR1 MNHNS, CDR2 SASEGT. With V trimmed by 4 bases and J by 9 bases, 10 bases remained unmatched. In nucleotides, the CDR3 is TGTGCCAGCAGTGTCCACACAGGGGGCGCCTCTTCACCCCTCCACTTT. Amino acids: CASSVHTGGASSPLHF.

The gene calls are TRBV6-6 and TRBJ1-1; 9 bases line up with TRBD1. The length of the CDR3 is 15 residues. CDR1 is MNHNY, CDR2 SVGAGI, per germline (reference sequence). V lost 6 bases, J lost 1 base, and 6 bases stayed unmatched. The CDR3 DNA is TGTGCCAGCAGACAACTACAGGGGGCGAACACTGAAGCTTTCTTT. Translation: CASRQLQGANTEAFF.

The chain is built from TRBV5-1 and TRBJ1-2; 7 nucleotides align to TRBD1. CDR1 is SGHRS, CDR2 YFSETQ, per germline. This CDR3 is built from 13 residues. With 6 bases clipped from V and 2 bases from J, the junction kept 4 bases outside the gene matches. For the CDR3, the DNA is TGCGCCAGCACCCTGGACAGGAACTATGGCTACACCTTC. It translates to CASTLDRNYGYTF.

The chain's CDR3 is CASSLAQRGGVDTQYF. DNA of the CDR3: TGTGCCAGCAGCTTAGCCCAGCGGGGGGGCGTAGATACGCAGTATTTT. V usage is TRBV11-2 and J usage is TRBJ2-3; 10 bases are shared with TRBD2. With V trimmed by 1 base and J by 5 bases, 6 bases remained unmatched. The CDR3 spans 16 residues. The germline V gene encodes CDR1 SGHAT and CDR2 FQNNGV.

This clone was counted once. The chain combines TRBV19 with TRBJ1-1; 8 bases line up with TRBD1. This CDR3 comprises 13 residues. From germline, CDR1 is LNHDA and CDR2 SQIVND (reference sequence). V shed 4 bases, J shed 4 bases, and the junction held 2 bases outside the gene matches. The CDR3 spells CASSRQGITEAFF. CDR3 bases: TGTGCCAGTAGTAGACAGGGGATCACTGAAGCTTTCTTT.

The chain uses TRBV13 and TRBJ2-7, with D perhaps TRBD1 (5 bases). Germline values: CDR1 PRHDT, CDR2 FYEKMQ (reference sequence). The V gene lost 1 base and the J gene lost 0 bases, with 10 bases spanning the gap. There are 15 residues in the CDR3. The CDR3 loop is CASSLEGQASYEQYF. CDR3 sequence (DNA): TGTGCCAGCAGCTTAGAGGGGCAGGCCTCCTACGAGCAGTACTTC.

The chain carries TRBV9 and TRBJ2-7, with 9 bases matching TRBD2. The length of the CDR3 is 14 residues. J was trimmed by 5 bases and V by 2 bases; bases with no gene match: 5. Germline CDR1 reads SGDLS; CDR2 reads YYNGEE. The CDR3 DNA reads TGTGCCAGCAGCGTGCGGGGGGGAGCCCACGAGCAGTACTTC. This sequence encodes CASSVRGGAHEQYF. The variable domain in full, with the rest retrieved from reference TRBV9 and TRBJ2-7, is DSGVTQTPKHLITATGQRVTLRCSPRSGDLSVYWYQQSLDQGLQFLIQYYNGEERAKGNILERFSAQQFPDLHSELNLSSLELGDSALYFCASSVRGGAHEQYFGPGTRLTVT.

The gene calls are TRBV7-9 and TRBJ2-3; 9 positions match TRBD1. Germline V CDR1 and CDR2: SEHNR, FQNEAQ (reference sequence). This CDR3 comprises 18 residues. J lost 5 bases, V lost 5 bases, and 17 bases had no gene match. The CDR3 bases are TGTGCCAGCAGCCCCCGAGGAGGGACAGGGATGGGTAGAGATACGCAGTATTTT. It encodes CASSPRGGTGMGRDTQYF.

The rearrangement uses TRBV2 and TRBJ2-1; possibly TRBD2 for D (6 bases). Germline CDR1 and CDR2: SNHLY and FYNNEI. The V end lost 9 bases, the J end lost 3 bases, and 9 bases lay between the germline ends. The CDR3 contains 12 residues. The CDR3 DNA sequence: TGTGCCAGGGGACTGGACTACAATGAGCAGTTCTTC. It encodes CARGLDYNEQFF.

This clone was seen a handful of times. V gene TRBV2 combines with J gene TRBJ1-5, with D maybe TRBD1 (6 bases). The CDR3 is made up of 15 amino acids. V lost 1 base and J lost 3, with 10 bases in between. CDR1 and CDR2 (germline): SNHLY, FYNNEI. The CDR3 DNA follows: TGTGCCAGCAGTGAAGGGCGGGGGCTCAATCAGCCCCAGCATTTT. Encoded protein: CASSEGRGLNQPQHF.